Shown below are 14 T cell receptor beta chains from a single sample sequenced in a study of post-analysis software for immune sequencing data. Findings and caveats of the study: Patients had higher frequencies than controls of five or six TRBV segments, including TRBV5-6, TRBV5-1 and TRBV20-1.

These receptors are not linked to any known antigen. cDNA libraries of TCR beta carried unique molecular identifiers. TCRdb ran MiXCR on the PCR reads and lists one entry per CDR3 protein. The table records fewer than 850,000 distinct CDR3 sequences, less than 35% of them present only once. What was sequenced was blood. The receptor set was obtained from a girl aged 5-17 years with multiple sclerosis.

The chain recombines TRBV14 with TRBJ1-2; tentative D call: TRBD1 (6 bases). Germline CDR1 and CDR2: SGHDN and FVKESK. The V gene lost 0 bases and the J gene lost 5 bases, with 16 bases spanning the gap. The CDR3 contains 16 residues. CDR3 loop: CASSQDGWGPTYGYTF. CDR3 coding DNA: TGTGCCAGCAGCCAAGACGGATGGGGGCCAACGTATGGCTACACCTTC. The complete variable domain, with remaining parts taken from reference TRBV14 and TRBJ1-2, reads EAGVTQFPSHSVIEKGQTVTLRCDPISGHDNLYWYRRVMGKEIKFLLHFVKESKQDESGMPNNRFLAERTGGTYSTLKVQPAELEDSGVYFCASSQDGWGPTYGYTFGSGTRLTVV.

The rearrangement joins TRBV7-9 to TRBJ2-3; 10 bases are a match to TRBD2. The junction had 8 bases not matched to a gene; V was cut back by 2 bases and J by 3 bases. Per germline, CDR1 SEHNR and CDR2 FQNEAQ (reference sequence). CDR3 length equals 17 residues. CDR3 DNA sequence: TGTGCCAGCAGCTTATTGTCTAGCGGGAGTGTGACAGATACGCAGTATTTT. It translates to CASSLLSSGSVTDTQYF.

The chain combines TRBV28 with TRBJ1-2, with 7 bases lining up with TRBD1. Unmatched junction bases numbered 3, after V lost 4 bases and J lost 1 base. CDR3 size: 14 residues. Germline V CDR1 and CDR2: MDHEN, SYDVKM. The DNA for the CDR3 is TGTGCCAGCAGTTGGGACAGCTATAACTATGGCTACACCTTC. It is translated as CASSWDSYNYGYTF.

This clonotype was observed many times. The chain joins TRBV7-8 to TRBJ2-1; D is unclear. Trimming cost V 8 bases and J 0 bases, with 14 bases left between them. This CDR3 has 15 residues. In germline, CDR1 is SGHVS, CDR2 FQNEAQ. As DNA, the CDR3 is TGTGCCAGCCGCGAGCTGGAGAGCTCCTACAATGAGCAGTTCTTC. Its translation is CASRELESSYNEQFF.

Note on this clonotype: Sequence at one end of the junction differs from germline and may be a read error. V is TRBV4-3 and J is TRBJ1-2; D uncertain. Germline V CDR1 and CDR2: LGHNA, YSLEER. The CDR3 length is 15 residues. The CDR3 reads CAGSQDLRTNYGYTF. In DNA, the CDR3 is TGCGCCGGCAGCCAAGATCTCCGGACTAACTATGGCTACACCTTC.

This clonotype was counted a few times. The rearrangement uses TRBV3-1 and TRBJ2-3; the match to TRBD1 covers 7 bases. Trimming at V came to 6 bases and at J to 4 bases, leaving 10 bases not matched to a gene. This CDR3 is built from 15 residues. Germline V gives CDR1 LGHDT, CDR2 YNNKEL (reference sequence). This CDR3 reads CASSRQGFWADTQYF. The CDR3 region has the DNA TGTGCCAGCAGTAGACAGGGTTTTTGGGCAGATACGCAGTATTTT.

This chain joins TRBV12-3 or TRBV12-4 and TRBJ2-2; D is possibly TRBD1 or TRBD2 (5 bases each). With 8 bases removed from V and 7 bases from J, the gap between germline ends came to 17 bases. This CDR3 has 14 amino acids. CDR3 DNA sequence: TGTGCCAGCTGCCGGGGCCTCGAGGTCGGGGAGCTGTTTTTT. Translated: CASCRGLEVGELFF.

This clonotype was observed a few times. V and J are TRBV10-2 and TRBJ2-4; 10 bases match TRBD1. J gave up 3 bases and V 2 bases, and 1 base lay outside the gene matches. CDR3 length equals 15 residues. Germline values: CDR1 WSHSY, CDR2 SAAADI. The CDR3 loop is CASSERTGGKNIQYF. For the CDR3, the DNA is TGCGCCAGCAGTGAGAGGACAGGGGGCAAAAACATTCAGTACTTC.

This clonotype has at least ten counts. The CDR3 protein is CSARGPNEQFF. CDR3 coding DNA: TGCAGTGCGAGGGGTCCGAATGAGCAGTTCTTC. V usage is TRBV20-1 and J usage is TRBJ2-1; either TRBD1 or TRBD2 may fit D (5 bases each). V lost 6 bases and J lost 7, with 10 bases in between. CDR1 and CDR2 (germline): DFQATT, SNEGSKA (reference sequence). There are 11 residues in the CDR3.

This clonotype was seen ten or more times. This rearrangement joins TRBV29-1 to TRBJ2-3; no clear D gene. Trimming removed 6 bases at V and 1 base at J, with 14 bases between. The CDR3 consists of 14 residues. Germline V lookup: CDR1 SQVTM, CDR2 ANQGSEA. DNA of the CDR3: TGCAGCGTCGCCCTCCTGGGCCGCACAGATACGCAGTATTTT. Translation gives CSVALLGRTDTQYF.

The chain combines TRBV2 with TRBJ1-5; D call uncertain. This CDR3 has 12 amino acids. The V end lost 1 base, the J end lost 9 bases, and 7 bases lay between the germline ends. CDR1 SNHLY and CDR2 FYNNEI come from the germline V gene. CDR3 sequence: CASSEGLGPQHF. CDR3 nucleotides: TGTGCCAGCAGTGAAGGACTTGGGCCCCAGCATTTT.

This clonotype has a handful of counts. The V gene is TRBV7-6, the J gene TRBJ2-7; D is perhaps TRBD2 (6 bases). V was pared by 1 base and J by 0 bases, with 16 bases between. Germline CDR1 SGHVS, CDR2 FNYEAQ. The CDR3 length is 17 residues. The CDR3 sequence is CASSLGGTRHFSYEQYF. CDR3 sequence (DNA): TGTGCCAGCAGCTTAGGCGGGACCCGACACTTCTCCTACGAGCAGTACTTC.

V and J are TRBV20-1 and TRBJ2-7; the D is unclear. The end of the DNA aligns better with TRBJ2-5, so the J call may be wrong. The CDR3 is made up of 10 amino acids. Germline V lookup: CDR1 DFQATT, CDR2 SNEGSKA (reference sequence). The CDR3 DNA follows: TGCAGTGCATTAGATCAGACCCAGTACTTC. Its protein is CSALDQTQYF.

This clonotype was seen a handful of times. The rearrangement links TRBV29-1 to TRBJ1-2, with a possible D match to TRBD1 (6 bases). Germline CDR1 is SQVTM and CDR2 is ANQGSEA. CDR3 size: 12 residues. Trimming removed 1 base at V and 4 bases at J, with 7 bases between. CDR3 bases: TGCAGCGTTGAAGGGACAGCCTATGGCTACACCTTC. It is translated as CSVEGTAYGYTF.